This record covers a single TCR beta chain. Its antigen is unidentified. This sample is part of a study of blood T cells in healthy people across ages. Study results and limitations: Diversity figures derived from one million T cells were judged to underestimate the true value. TCR beta diversity was tightly associated with the proportion of naive T cells. Changes seen in expanded clonotypes were possibly confounded by donor CMV status left unknown.

A sample-barcoded 5' primer and a J-beta primer mix were used in a second PCR of roughly 6 to 11 cycles. TCRdb fed the 5' RACE reads into MiXCR, producing one record per CDR3 protein. The table shows 550,000 to 700,000 distinct CDR3 sequences, with approximately 30% occurring only once. The CDR3 runs to 15 residues. Germline V gene sequence: CDR1 SEHNR, CDR2 FQNEAQ (reference sequence). V lost 7 bases to trimming and J lost 8 bases; unmatched junction nucleotides: 12. The sequence came from a woman in her 70s in good health. Material for sequencing was blood. This chain joins TRBV7-9 and TRBJ2-1, with TRBD2 identical over 9 bases. CDR3 coding DNA: TGTGCCAGCACCCAGGGGGGACTAGCAATCCATGAGCAGTTCTTC. Its translation: CASTQGGLAIHEQFF.